These T cell receptor beta chains were read from a single sample in a study of glioma-infiltrating T cells after dendritic cell vaccination. The assay was immunoSEQ multiplex PCR, and TCRdb's table has in-frame clones only and misses some. The data contain 75,000 to 100,000 clones, 79% of them singletons. Sequencing was performed on blood, taken before dendritic cell vaccination. These receptors all stem from a human donor with glioblastoma. Each CDR3 is given with its conserved first and last residue. Fields, in order: D gene, V gene, J gene, clone size, CDR3 DNA, CDR3 protein. The D gene is left open where the match is weak. Clone size is shown for a subset of rows, as once, few, many or a class of expanded clone.

D gene: TRBD2; V gene: TRBV30; J gene: TRBJ2-1; clone size: few; CDR3 DNA: TGTGCCTGGAGTGTAAGCGGGGACTACAATGAGCAGTTCTTC; CDR3 protein: CAWSVSGDYNEQFF
D gene: NA; V gene: TRBV6-1; J gene: TRBJ1-1; clone size: few; CDR3 DNA: TGTGCCAGCAGTGTCTTGCCGGGACAAATTCGGACCGAAGCTTTCTTT; CDR3 protein: CASSVLPGQIRTEAFF
D gene: TRBD2; V gene: TRBV11-2; J gene: TRBJ2-1; clone size: NA; CDR3 DNA: TGTGCCAGCAGCCTACGACTAGCGGGATGGAATGAGCAGTTCTTC; CDR3 protein: CASSLRLAGWNEQFF
D gene: TRBD1; V gene: TRBV19; J gene: TRBJ1-2; clone size: NA; CDR3 DNA: TGTGCCAGTAGTATAACAGGGGTAGGCTATGGCTACACCTTC; CDR3 protein: CASSITGVGYGYTF
D gene: NA; V gene: TRBV5-4; J gene: TRBJ1-2; clone size: once; CDR3 DNA: TGTGCCAGCAGCTCTCACGGGGGGAGCTATGGCTACACCTTC; CDR3 protein: CASSSHGGSYGYTF
D gene: TRBD1; V gene: TRBV7-9; J gene: TRBJ1-2; clone size: many; CDR3 DNA: TGTGCCAGCAGCGCTACCCGGGACAGCCCCTATGGCTACACCTTC; CDR3 protein: CASSATRDSPYGYTF
D gene: NA; V gene: TRBV5-1; J gene: TRBJ1-2; clone size: few; CDR3 DNA: TGCGCCAGCAGCTTGGATCGCGGGGGCGCCGGCTACACCTTC; CDR3 protein: CASSLDRGGAGYTF
D gene: TRBD1; V gene: TRBV4-1; J gene: TRBJ1-4; clone size: once; CDR3 DNA: TGCGCCAGCAGCCAAATCGGGACAGGGGGTGAAAAACTGTTTTTT; CDR3 protein: CASSQIGTGGEKLFF
D gene: NA; V gene: TRBV10-3; J gene: TRBJ2-1; clone size: few; CDR3 DNA: TGTGCCATCAGTGAAGGGGGGGGTCCCTACAATGAGCAGTTCTTC; CDR3 protein: CAISEGGGPYNEQFF
D gene: TRBD2; V gene: TRBV7-3; J gene: TRBJ2-1; clone size: NA; CDR3 DNA: TGTGCCAGCAGCTTCATCCGGGGGGGCAGGAATGAGCAGTTCTTC; CDR3 protein: CASSFIRGGRNEQFF
D gene: NA; V gene: TRBV12-5; J gene: TRBJ1-5; clone size: NA; CDR3 DNA: TGTGCTAGTGCCATGGGGGGGATTGGGCAGCCCCAGCATTTT; CDR3 protein: CASAMGGIGQPQHF
D gene: TRBD2; V gene: TRBV18; J gene: TRBJ2-1; clone size: NA; CDR3 DNA: TGTGCCAGCTCACCACGGTCGCCTAGCGGAGAAACCTACAATGAGCAGTTCTTC; CDR3 protein: CASSPRSPSGETYNEQFF
D gene: NA; V gene: TRBV29-1; J gene: TRBJ2-1; clone size: NA; CDR3 DNA: TGCAGCGTCAGCGACCCCATCCCCTACAATGAGCAGTTCTTC; CDR3 protein: CSVSDPIPYNEQFF
D gene: NA; V gene: TRBV11-2; J gene: TRBJ2-2; clone size: NA; CDR3 DNA: TGTGCCAGCAGCTTATTGGGAGTGGGGACCGGGGAGCTGTTTTTT; CDR3 protein: CASSLLGVGTGELFF
D gene: NA; V gene: TRBV28; J gene: TRBJ2-4; clone size: NA; CDR3 DNA: TGTGCCAGCAGTTCGGTCGGGACTCCCAAAAACATTCAGTACTTC; CDR3 protein: CASSSVGTPKNIQYF
D gene: TRBD1; V gene: TRBV6-6; J gene: TRBJ2-5; clone size: NA; CDR3 DNA: TGTGCCAGCAGCCTCGGGACAGATAGAGAGACCCAGTACTTC; CDR3 protein: CASSLGTDRETQYF
D gene: NA; V gene: TRBV6-5; J gene: TRBJ2-7; clone size: few; CDR3 DNA: TGTGCCAGCAGCCCTAGCGTTTTAGGCTACGAGCAGTACTTC; CDR3 protein: CASSPSVLGYEQYF
D gene: NA; V gene: TRBV15; J gene: TRBJ1-5; clone size: NA; CDR3 DNA: TGTGCCACCAGCAGAGATAGGGCAGGGTCCCATCAGCCCCAGCATTTT; CDR3 protein: CATSRDRAGSHQPQHF
D gene: NA; V gene: TRBV2; J gene: TRBJ2-3; clone size: NA; CDR3 DNA: TGTGCCAGCAAATCCCAGGATACGCAGTATTTT; CDR3 protein: CASKSQDTQYF